The 11 T cell receptor beta chains below were found in one sample sequenced in a study of T cell clonality in common variable immunodeficiency. Some clones are missing from TCRdb's copy, which holds only in-frame ones; the method was immunoSEQ multiplex PCR. The repertoire consists of about 47,000 clones, none detected only once. The sequencing input was peripheral blood mononuclear cells. All receptors derive from a person aged 18 to 70 in good health.

This clone has at least ten counts. The sequence runs out 3 residues before the end of the CDR3; the remainder is reconstructed from the germline J gene. The J gene is TRBJ1-2, the V gene TRBV29-1, with D possibly TRBD1 on 5 matching bases. CDR1 SQVTM and CDR2 ANQGSEA come from the germline V gene. The CDR3 covers 11 residues. Trimming took 6 bases from V and 4 from J, leaving 9 bases between them. Partial CDR3 DNA: TGCAGCGTCCCGGGGGGCTATGGC. Translation: CSVPGGYG. The full CDR3 reads CSVPGGYGYTF. Combining the CDR3 with reference TRBV29-1 and TRBJ1-2 gives the whole variable domain SAVISQKPSRDICQRGTSLTIQCQVDSQVTMMFWYRQQPGQSLTLIATANQGSEATYESGFVIDKFPISRPNLTFSTLTVSNMSPEDSSIYLCSVPGGYGYTFGSGTRLTVV.

The sample holds a few counts of this clone. The read falls 3 residues short of the CDR3 end, and the missing part is taken from the germline J gene. The chain joins TRBV6-2 or TRBV6-3 to TRBJ1-2; 9 nucleotides line up with TRBD1. Germline V gene data show CDR1 as MNHEY and CDR2 as SVGEGT. The CDR3 consists of 15 residues. The CDR3 bases that were read are TGTGCCAGCAGTTACCGTCGGACAGGGGACTACGAC. Protein: CASSYRRTGDYD. From start to end, the CDR3 is CASSYRRTGDYDYTF.

Remarks on this clone: The read comes to an end 3 residues before the CDR3 does, leaving the germline J gene to fill in the end. The gene calls are TRBV19 and TRBJ2-4; 9 nucleotides agree with TRBD2. The CDR3 spans 13 residues. Germline V gene sequence: CDR1 LNHDA, CDR2 SQIVND (reference sequence). CDR3 in amino acids: CASSIGSSGGQYF. Partial CDR3 DNA: TGTGCCAGTAGTATAGGTAGTAGCGGGGGT.

This clone was picked up many times. The CDR3 goes on 3 residues after the read ends, and that part is filled in from the germline J gene. V is TRBV20-1 and J is TRBJ2-7, with 12 bases that match TRBD2. CDR3 length equals 14 residues. The germline V gene encodes CDR1 DFQATT and CDR2 SNEGSKA (reference sequence). Unmatched junction bases numbered 2, after V lost 3 bases and J lost 2 bases. CDR3 DNA, as far as it was read: TGCAGTGCTAGCAGGACTAGCGGGACCTACGAG. It codes for CSASRTSGTYE. The whole CDR3 reads CSASRTSGTYEQYF.

The table lists this clone with many counts. Partial CDR3 DNA: TGTGCCAGCAGCCCTCCGGGGAGCTACGAG. Translation gives CASSPPGSYE. The whole CDR3 sequence reads CASSPPGSYEQYF. The chain employs TRBV7-2 and TRBJ2-7, with D possibly TRBD2 on 5 matching bases. The read stops 3 residues short of the end of the CDR3; the missing end is completed from the germline J gene. V was cut by 5 bases and J by 3 bases, with 11 bases left in between. From germline, CDR1 is SGHTA and CDR2 FQGNSA. The CDR3 is 13 amino acids. Filled out from reference TRBV7-2 and TRBJ2-7, the complete variable domain reads GAGVSQSPSNKVTEKGKDVELRCDPISGHTALYWYRQSLGQGLEFLIYFQGNSAPDKSGLPSDRFSAERTGGSVSTLTIQRTQQEDSAVYLCASSPPGSYEQYFGPGTRLTVT.

This clone was seen at least ten times. The read comes to an end 3 residues before the CDR3 does, leaving the germline J gene to fill in the end. The V gene is TRBV6-2 or TRBV6-3, the J gene TRBJ1-1, with 10 positions matching TRBD1. This CDR3 is 14 amino acids long. J was trimmed by 4 bases and V by 6 bases; bases with no gene match: 5. Looked up from germline, CDR1 is MNHEY and CDR2 is SVGEGT. The sequenced part of the CDR3 DNA is TGTGCCAGCAGGACAGGGGGCTCGAGCACTGAA. Its translation is CASRTGGSSTE. The full CDR3 reads CASRTGGSSTEAFF.

This clone was observed at least ten times. With the read ending 3 residues before the CDR3 end, the germline J gene is used to fill in that end. The chain links TRBV5-1 to TRBJ2-1, with 8 nucleotides matching TRBD2. Unmatched junction bases numbered 11, after V lost 2 bases and J lost 1 base. Germline V gives CDR1 SGHRS, CDR2 YFSETQ. CDR3 length: 18 amino acids. CDR3 DNA (partial): TGCGCCAGCAGCTTCCCTCGCGGGGGGCACACATCCTACAATGAG. Protein product: CASSFPRGGHTSYNE. The CDR3 in full is CASSFPRGGHTSYNEQFF.

There are many counts of this clone. The read falls 3 residues short of the CDR3 end, and the missing part is taken from the germline J gene. The chain has TRBV18 and TRBJ1-4; 7 positions agree with TRBD1. The CDR3 extends over 15 amino acids. The germline V gene has CDR1 KGHSH and CDR2 LQKENI. Germline trimming cut 3 bases from V and 2 bases from J; bases unmatched to any gene: 3. CDR3 loop: CASSPPDRTNEKLFF. The part of the CDR3 DNA that was read is TGTGCCAGCTCACCCCCGGACAGGACTAATGAAAAA.

This clone was seen repeatedly, ten times or more. The read falls 3 residues short of the CDR3 end, and the missing part is taken from the germline J gene. This chain uses TRBV4-1 with TRBJ2-4; maybe TRBD2 (6 bases). CDR3 length: 15 residues. The ends were cut back, 6 bases at V and 5 bases at J, with 17 bases in the middle. Germline-derived CDR1 and CDR2 are MGHRA and YSYEKL. The CDR3 region is CASRVDKWGENIQYF. The part of the CDR3 DNA that was read is TGCGCCAGCAGGGTAGATAAATGGGGGGAAAACATT.

This clone was counted ten times or more. From the germline J gene comes the end of the CDR3, since the read stops 3 residues before it. V and J are TRBV5-4 and TRBJ1-2, with 7 nucleotides matching TRBD1. Germline V lookup: CDR1 SGHNT, CDR2 YYREEE (reference sequence). This CDR3 contains 15 residues. The V segment lost 4 bases and the J segment 2 bases; nucleotides outside the gene matches: 8. This CDR3 is CASSTWDSLNYGYTF. The covered CDR3 bases are TGTGCCAGCAGCACCTGGGACAGCCTAAACTATGGC.

This clone appeared many times. The CDR3 end is not reached by the read, which stops 3 residues before it; the germline J gene fills it in. This chain connects TRBV19 to TRBJ2-7, with 14 bases matching TRBD2. The CDR3 runs 20 residues. V gave up 3 bases and J gave up 2 bases; unmatched junction bases: 15. Germline assignment: CDR1 LNHDA and CDR2 SQIVND (reference sequence). Incomplete CDR3 DNA: TGTGCCAGTAGTATCCGGGCCGGATCTATGACTAGCGGGGGGGCCTACGAG. Protein sequence: CASSIRAGSMTSGGAYE. The whole CDR3 protein reads CASSIRAGSMTSGGAYEQYF.